This TCR beta chain is from a study of shared clonotypes between healthy human individuals. Germline CDR1 and CDR2: KGHSH and LQKENI. The CDR3 runs to 16 residues. V was cut by 6 bases and J by 3 bases, with 21 bases left in between. Naive CD8 isolation took CD45RO-negative cells positively selected for CCR7 and excluded terminally differentiated effector memory CD45RA+ cells. Profiled with immunoSEQ multiplex PCR; TCRdb holds only in-frame clones, not every one. This sample has about 590,000 clones, with 95% to 96% found just once. Note on this clone: What it binds is not known.

Study-wide results and limits: Larger estimated richness was generally recorded for naive subsets relative to memory subsets.

Material: naive CD8+ T cells sorted from blood. The V and J genes are TRBV18 and TRBJ2-7; TRBD1 or TRBD2 may be the D gene (6 bases each). The clonotype comes from a woman aged 30 to 39 in good health. This CDR3 is CASSLRGGGTFYEQYF. CDR3 bases: TGTGCCAGCTCCCTCCGAGGAGGGGGAACCTTCTACGAGCAGTACTTC.